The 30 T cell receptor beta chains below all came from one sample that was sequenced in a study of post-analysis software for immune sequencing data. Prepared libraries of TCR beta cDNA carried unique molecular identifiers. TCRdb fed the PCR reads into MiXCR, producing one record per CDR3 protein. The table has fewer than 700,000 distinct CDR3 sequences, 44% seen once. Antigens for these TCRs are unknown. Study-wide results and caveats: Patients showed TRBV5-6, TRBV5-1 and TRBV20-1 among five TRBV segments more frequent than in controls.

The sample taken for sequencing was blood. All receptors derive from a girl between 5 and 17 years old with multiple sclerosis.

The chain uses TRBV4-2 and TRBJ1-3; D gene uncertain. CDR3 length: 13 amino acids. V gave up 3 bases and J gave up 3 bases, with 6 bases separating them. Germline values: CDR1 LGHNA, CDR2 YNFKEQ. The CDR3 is CASSQEFGNTIYF. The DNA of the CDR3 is TGTGCCAGCAGCCAGGAGTTTGGAAACACCATATATTTT.

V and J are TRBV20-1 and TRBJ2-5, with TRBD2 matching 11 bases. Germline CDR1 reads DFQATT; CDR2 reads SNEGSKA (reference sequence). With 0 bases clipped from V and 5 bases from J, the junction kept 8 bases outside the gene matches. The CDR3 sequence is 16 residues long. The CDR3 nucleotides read TGCAGTGCTAGAGATGTGGTAGCGGGGGGGCGGGAGACCCAGTACTTC. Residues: CSARDVVAGGRETQYF.

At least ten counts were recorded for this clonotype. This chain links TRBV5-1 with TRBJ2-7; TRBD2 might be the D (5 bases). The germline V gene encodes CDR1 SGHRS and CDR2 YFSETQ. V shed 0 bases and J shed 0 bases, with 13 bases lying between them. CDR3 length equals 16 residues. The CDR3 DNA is TGCGCCAGCAGCTTGGGAGGACTGAGGAGCTCCTACGAGCAGTACTTC. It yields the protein CASSLGGLRSSYEQYF.

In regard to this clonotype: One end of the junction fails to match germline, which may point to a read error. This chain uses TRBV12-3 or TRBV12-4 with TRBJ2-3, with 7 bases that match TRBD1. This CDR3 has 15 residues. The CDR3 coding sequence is TGTGCCACCAACGTGCGACAGGGAAGCACAGATGCGCAGTATTTT. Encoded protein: CATNVRQGSTDAQYF.

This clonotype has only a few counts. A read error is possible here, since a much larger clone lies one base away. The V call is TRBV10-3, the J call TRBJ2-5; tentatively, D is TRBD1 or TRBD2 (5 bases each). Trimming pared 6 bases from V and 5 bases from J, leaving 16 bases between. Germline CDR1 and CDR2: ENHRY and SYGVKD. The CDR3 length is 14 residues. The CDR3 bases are TGTGCCATCAGGGAGATGGGGGTCCGGGAGACCCAGTACTTC. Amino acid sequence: CAIREMGVRETQYF.

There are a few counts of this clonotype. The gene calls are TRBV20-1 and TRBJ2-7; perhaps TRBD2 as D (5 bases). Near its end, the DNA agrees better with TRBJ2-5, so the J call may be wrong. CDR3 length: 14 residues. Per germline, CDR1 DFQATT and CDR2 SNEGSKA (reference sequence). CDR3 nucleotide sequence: TGCAGTGCTACCTCCCCCAGCGGAGAAGAGACCCAGTACTTC. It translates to CSATSPSGEETQYF.

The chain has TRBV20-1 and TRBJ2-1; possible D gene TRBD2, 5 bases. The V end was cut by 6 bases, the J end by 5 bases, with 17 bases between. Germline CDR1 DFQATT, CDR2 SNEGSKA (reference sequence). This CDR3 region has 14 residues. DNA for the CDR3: TGCAGTGCAATCCGAGGTAGCGCAGACAATGAGCAGTTCTTC. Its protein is CSAIRGSADNEQFF.

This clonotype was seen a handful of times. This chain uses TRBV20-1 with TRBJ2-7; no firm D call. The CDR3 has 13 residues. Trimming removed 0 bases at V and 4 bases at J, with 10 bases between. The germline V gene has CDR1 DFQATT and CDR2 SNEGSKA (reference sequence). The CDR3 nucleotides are TGCAGTGCTAGAGATCGAGCAGATTACGAGCAGTACTTC. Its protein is CSARDRADYEQYF.

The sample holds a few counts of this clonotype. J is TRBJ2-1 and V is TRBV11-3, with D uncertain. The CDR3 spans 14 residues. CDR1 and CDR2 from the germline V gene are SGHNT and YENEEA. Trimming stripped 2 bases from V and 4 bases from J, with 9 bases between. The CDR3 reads CASSLYSLYNEQFF. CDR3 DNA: TGTGCCAGCAGCTTATACTCACTTTACAATGAGCAGTTCTTC.

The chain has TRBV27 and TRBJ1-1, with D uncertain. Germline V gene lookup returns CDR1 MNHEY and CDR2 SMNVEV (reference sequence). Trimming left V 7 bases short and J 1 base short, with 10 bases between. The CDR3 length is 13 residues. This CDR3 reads CASKIGGNTEAFF. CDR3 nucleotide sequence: TGTGCCAGCAAGATCGGAGGGAACACTGAAGCTTTCTTT.

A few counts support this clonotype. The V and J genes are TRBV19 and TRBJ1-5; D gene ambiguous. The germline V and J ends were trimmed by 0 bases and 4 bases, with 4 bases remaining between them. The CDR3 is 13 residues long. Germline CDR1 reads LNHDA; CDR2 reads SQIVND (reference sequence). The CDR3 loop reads CASSIEGNQPQHF. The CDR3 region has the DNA TGTGCCAGTAGTATAGAGGGGAATCAGCCCCAGCATTTT. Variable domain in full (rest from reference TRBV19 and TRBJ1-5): DGGITQSPKYLFRKEGQNVTLSCEQNLNHDAMYWYRQDPGQGLRLIYYSQIVNDFQKGDIAEGYSVSREKKESFPLTVTSAQKNPTAFYLCASSIEGNQPQHFGDGTRLSIL.

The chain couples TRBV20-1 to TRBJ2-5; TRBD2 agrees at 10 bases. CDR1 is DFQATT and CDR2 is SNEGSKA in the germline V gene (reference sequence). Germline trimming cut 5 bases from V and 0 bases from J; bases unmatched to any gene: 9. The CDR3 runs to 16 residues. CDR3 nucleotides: TGCAGTGCTGTAGATAGCGGGAGGCCTCACCAAGAGACCCAGTACTTC. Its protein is CSAVDSGRPHQETQYF.

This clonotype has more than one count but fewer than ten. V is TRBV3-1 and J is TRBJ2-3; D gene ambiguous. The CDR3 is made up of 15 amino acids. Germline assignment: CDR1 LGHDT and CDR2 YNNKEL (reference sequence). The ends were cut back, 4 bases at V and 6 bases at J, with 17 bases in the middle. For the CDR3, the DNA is TGTGCCAGCAGCCTAAGGGCCGGATCCACCGATACGCAGTATTTT. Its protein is CASSLRAGSTDTQYF.

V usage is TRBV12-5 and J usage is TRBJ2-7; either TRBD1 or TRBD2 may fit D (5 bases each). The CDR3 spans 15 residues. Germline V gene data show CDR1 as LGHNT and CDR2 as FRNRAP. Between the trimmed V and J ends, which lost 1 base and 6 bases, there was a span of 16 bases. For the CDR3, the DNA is TGTGCTAGTGGTTTGGACGCCCGACGAGGGGTCGAGCAGTACTTC. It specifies CASGLDARRGVEQYF.

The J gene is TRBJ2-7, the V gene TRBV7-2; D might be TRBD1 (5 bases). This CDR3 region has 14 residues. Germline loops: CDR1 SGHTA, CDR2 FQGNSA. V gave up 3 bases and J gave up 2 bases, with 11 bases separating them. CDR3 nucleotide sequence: TGTGCCAGCAGCTTGGAAAAGGGGCCCTACGAGCAGTACTTC. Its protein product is CASSLEKGPYEQYF.

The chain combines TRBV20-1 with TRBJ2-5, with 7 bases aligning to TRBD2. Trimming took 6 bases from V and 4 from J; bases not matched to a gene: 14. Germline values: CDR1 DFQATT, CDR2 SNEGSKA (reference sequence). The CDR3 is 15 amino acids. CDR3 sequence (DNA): TGCAGTGCCAGTCGAGGGAGGGAGGGCCGAGAGACCCAGTACTTC. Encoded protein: CSASRGREGRETQYF.

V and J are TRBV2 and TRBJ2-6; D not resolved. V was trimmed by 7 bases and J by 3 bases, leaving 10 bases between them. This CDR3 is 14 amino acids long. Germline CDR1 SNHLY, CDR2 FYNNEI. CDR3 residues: CASMKTFGANVLTF. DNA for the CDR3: TGTGCCAGCATGAAGACCTTTGGGGCCAACGTCCTGACTTTC. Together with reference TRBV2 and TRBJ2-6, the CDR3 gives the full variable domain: EPEVTQTPSHQVTQMGQEVILRCVPISNHLYFYWYRQILGQKVEFLVSFYNNEISEKSEIFDDQFSVERPDGSNFTLKIRSTKLEDSAMYFCASMKTFGANVLTFGAGSRLTVL.

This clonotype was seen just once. The CDR3 loop reads CSARTYGASGSSYNEQFF. In DNA, the CDR3 is TGCAGTGCTAGGACCTACGGCGCTAGCGGGAGCTCCTACAATGAGCAGTTCTTC. J is TRBJ2-1 and V is TRBV20-1; TRBD2 matches 10 bases. Germline values: CDR1 DFQATT, CDR2 SNEGSKA (reference sequence). The CDR3 contains 18 residues. V trimming: 3 bases; J trimming: 0 bases; junction bases outside the gene matches: 11.

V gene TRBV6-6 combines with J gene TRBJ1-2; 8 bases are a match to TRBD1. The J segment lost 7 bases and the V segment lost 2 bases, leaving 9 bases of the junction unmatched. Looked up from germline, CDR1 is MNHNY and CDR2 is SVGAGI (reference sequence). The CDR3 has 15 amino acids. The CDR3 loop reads CASSYASGGASGYTF. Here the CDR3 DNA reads TGTGCCAGCAGTTACGCATCAGGGGGCGCGAGTGGCTACACCTTC.

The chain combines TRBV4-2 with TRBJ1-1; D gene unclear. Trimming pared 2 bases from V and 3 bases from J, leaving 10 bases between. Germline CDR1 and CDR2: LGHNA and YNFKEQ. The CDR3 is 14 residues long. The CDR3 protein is CASSQSQPYTEAFF. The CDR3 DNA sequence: TGTGCCAGCAGCCAATCACAGCCCTACACTGAAGCTTTCTTT.

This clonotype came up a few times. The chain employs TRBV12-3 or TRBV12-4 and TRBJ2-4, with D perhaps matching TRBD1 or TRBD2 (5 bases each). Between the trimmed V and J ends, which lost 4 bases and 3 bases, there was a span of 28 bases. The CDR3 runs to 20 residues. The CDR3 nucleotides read TGTGCCAGCAGTTCCCGACAGAGTGAATACTTTCTGGGGGTCAAAAACATTCAGTACTTC. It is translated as CASSSRQSEYFLGVKNIQYF.

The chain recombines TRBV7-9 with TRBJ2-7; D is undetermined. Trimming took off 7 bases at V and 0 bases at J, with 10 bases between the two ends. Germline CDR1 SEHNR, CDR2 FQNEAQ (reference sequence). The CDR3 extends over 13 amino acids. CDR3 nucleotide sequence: TGTGCCAGCAACCGGCATGGCTCCTACGAGCAGTACTTC. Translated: CASNRHGSYEQYF.

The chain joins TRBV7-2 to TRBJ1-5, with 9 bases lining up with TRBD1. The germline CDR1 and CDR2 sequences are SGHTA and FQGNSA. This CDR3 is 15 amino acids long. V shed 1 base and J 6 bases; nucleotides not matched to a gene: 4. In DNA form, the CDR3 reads TGTGCCAGCAGCTTAGAACAGGGGGCAGGTCAGCCCCAGCATTTT. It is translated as CASSLEQGAGQPQHF.

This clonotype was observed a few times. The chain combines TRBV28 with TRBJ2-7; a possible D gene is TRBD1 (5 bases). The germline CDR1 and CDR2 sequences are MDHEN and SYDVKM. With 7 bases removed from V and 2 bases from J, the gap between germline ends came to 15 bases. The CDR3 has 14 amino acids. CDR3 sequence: CASKIETGPYEQYF. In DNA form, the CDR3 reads TGTGCCAGCAAGATAGAAACAGGACCCTACGAGCAGTACTTC.

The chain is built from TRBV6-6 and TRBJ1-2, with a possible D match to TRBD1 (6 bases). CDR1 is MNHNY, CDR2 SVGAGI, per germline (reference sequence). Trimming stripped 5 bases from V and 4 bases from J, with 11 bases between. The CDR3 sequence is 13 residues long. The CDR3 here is CASSEGHFYGYTF. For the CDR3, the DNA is TGTGCCAGCAGTGAGGGACACTTCTATGGCTACACCTTC.

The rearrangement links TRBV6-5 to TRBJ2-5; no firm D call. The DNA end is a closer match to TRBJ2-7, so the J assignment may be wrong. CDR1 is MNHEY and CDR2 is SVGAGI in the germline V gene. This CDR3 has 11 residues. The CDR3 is CASTKGLEQYF. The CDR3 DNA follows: TGTGCCAGCACCAAGGGTCTCGAGCAGTACTTC.

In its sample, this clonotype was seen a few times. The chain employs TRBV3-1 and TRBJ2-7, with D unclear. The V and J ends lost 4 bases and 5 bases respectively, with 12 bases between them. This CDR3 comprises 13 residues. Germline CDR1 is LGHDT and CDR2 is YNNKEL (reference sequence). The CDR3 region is CASSPNQLHEQYF. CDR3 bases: TGTGCCAGCAGCCCAAATCAACTCCACGAGCAGTACTTC.

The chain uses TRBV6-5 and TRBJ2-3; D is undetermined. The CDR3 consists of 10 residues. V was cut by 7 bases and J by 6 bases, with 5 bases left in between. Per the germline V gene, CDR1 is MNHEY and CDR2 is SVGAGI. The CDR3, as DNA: TGTGCCAGCAAGGGTGATACGCAGTATTTT. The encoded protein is CASKGDTQYF.

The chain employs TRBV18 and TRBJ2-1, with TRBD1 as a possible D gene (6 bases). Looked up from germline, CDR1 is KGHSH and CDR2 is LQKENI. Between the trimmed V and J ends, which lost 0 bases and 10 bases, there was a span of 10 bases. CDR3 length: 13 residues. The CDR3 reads CASSPPWTAEQFF. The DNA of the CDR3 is TGTGCCAGCTCACCACCCTGGACAGCCGAGCAGTTCTTC.

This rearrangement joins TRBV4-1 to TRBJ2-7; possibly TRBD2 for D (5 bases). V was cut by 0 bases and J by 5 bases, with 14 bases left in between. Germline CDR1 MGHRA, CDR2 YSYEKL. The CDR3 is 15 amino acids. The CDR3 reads CASSQDERTGNEQYF. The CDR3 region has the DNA TGCGCCAGCAGCCAAGATGAAAGGACGGGGAACGAGCAGTACTTC.